The clone carrying this T cell receptor beta chain was detected a few times. TCRdb recomputed calls from the 5' RACE reads with MiXCR, one row per CDR3 protein. The sample has 75,000 to 100,000 distinct CDR3 sequences, 14% seen once. This specimen belongs to a study of early T cells in non-severe SARS-CoV-2 infection. The germline CDR1 and CDR2 sequences are SGHAT and FQNNGV. The CDR3 loop spans 14 amino acids. Trimming pared 1 base from V and 3 bases from J, leaving 10 bases between. The TCR sequence derives from an adult who was a healthcare worker with PCR-confirmed SARS-CoV-2 infection or an uninfected control (not recorded which). The sequenced sample was whole blood. The genes are TRBV11-2 and TRBJ2-7; the D is unclear. The CDR3 DNA reads TGTGCCAGCAGCTTAGCAACCGCCCGCTACGAGCAGTACTTC. It is translated as CASSLATARYEQYF.